These 23 T cell receptor beta chains came from one sample sequenced in a study of spatial heterogeneity in lung cancer. TCRdb passed the 5' RACE reads through MiXCR, listing each CDR3 protein once. The sample has about 10,000 distinct CDR3 sequences; around 10% are singletons. The time point: blood at routine non-recurrence follow-up after resection. The sample was PBMCs, taken at follow-up. Every receptor here comes from a female donor with early-stage non-small cell lung cancer.

In this sample, this clonotype turned up many times. V is TRBV24-1 and J is TRBJ2-1; 14 bases match TRBD2. J gave up 10 bases and V 11 bases, and 6 bases lay outside the gene matches. Germline V gene lookup returns CDR1 KGHDR and CDR2 SFDVKD. This CDR3 is 13 amino acids long. CDR3 sequence reads: CASKGLAGGEQFF. As DNA, the CDR3 is TGTGCCAGCAAAGGACTAGCGGGAGGCGAGCAGTTCTTC.

This chain links TRBV14 with TRBJ2-3, with D perhaps being TRBD1 or TRBD2 (6 bases each). The CDR3 extends over 18 amino acids. V lost 0 bases to trimming and J lost 0 bases, with 16 bases between them. CDR1 is SGHDN and CDR2 is FVKESK in the germline V gene. The CDR3 nucleotides read TGTGCCAGCAGCCAAGATTTCGGGGGCCCGTTAAGCACAGATACGCAGTATTTT. The encoded protein is CASSQDFGGPLSTDTQYF. Filled out from reference TRBV14 and TRBJ2-3, the complete variable domain reads EAGVTQFPSHSVIEKGQTVTLRCDPISGHDNLYWYRRVMGKEIKFLLHFVKESKQDESGMPNNRFLAERTGGTYSTLKVQPAELEDSGVYFCASSQDFGGPLSTDTQYFGPGTRLTVL.

This clonotype was detected ten times or more. The J gene is TRBJ2-1, the V gene TRBV28, with TRBD2 identical over 7 bases. With 6 bases clipped from V and 5 bases from J, the junction kept 16 bases outside the gene matches. The CDR3 extends over 17 amino acids. Germline V gives CDR1 MDHEN, CDR2 SYDVKM. DNA of the CDR3: TGTGCCAGCAGAGATGGGGGGGTACTCCGCGGTGACAATGAGCAGTTCTTC. It specifies CASRDGGVLRGDNEQFF.

The chain carries TRBV2 and TRBJ2-5; TRBD2 matches 11 bases. The CDR3 loop spans 19 amino acids. V lost 8 bases and J lost 5; bases outside the gene matches: 22. Germline CDR1 reads SNHLY; CDR2 reads FYNNEI. CDR3 protein: CASYLTTSGVKPTLETQYF. As DNA, the CDR3 is TGTGCCAGCTACCTTACGACTAGCGGGGTAAAACCAACTTTGGAGACCCAGTACTTC.

The table lists this clonotype with many counts. The chain recombines TRBV11-2 with TRBJ2-7; D possibly corresponds to TRBD1 (5 bases). Trimming took off 1 base at V and 5 bases at J, with 12 bases between the two ends. Germline CDR1 and CDR2: SGHAT and FQNNGV. CDR3 length: 14 amino acids. This CDR3 is CASSLAAGYHEQYF. CDR3 DNA sequence: TGTGCCAGCAGCTTAGCGGCAGGGTACCACGAGCAGTACTTC.

At least ten counts were recorded for this clonotype. The genes are TRBV20-1 and TRBJ1-2; D is unresolved. Germline CDR1 DFQATT, CDR2 SNEGSKA (reference sequence). The CDR3 has 14 amino acids. V was pared by 1 base and J by 3 bases, with 12 bases between. CDR3 bases: TGCAGTGCTAGAGGGAGTCAGGACCACTATGGCTACACCTTC. Amino acids: CSARGSQDHYGYTF.

The chain couples TRBV6-6 to TRBJ2-5, with 8 bases that match TRBD1. The length of the CDR3 is 17 residues. V shed 0 bases and J 2 bases; nucleotides not matched to a gene: 8. CDR1 MNHNY and CDR2 SVGAGI come from the germline V gene (reference sequence). The CDR3 protein is CASSYSRRDRLQETQYF. CDR3 in DNA: TGTGCCAGCAGTTACTCGAGGCGGGACAGGCTACAAGAGACCCAGTACTTC.

This clonotype has a count of ten or more. The V call is TRBV29-1, the J call TRBJ2-1; a possible D gene is TRBD2 (7 bases). V lost 2 bases, J lost 2 bases, and 25 bases lay in between. The CDR3 has 19 residues. The germline gives CDR1 SQVTM, CDR2 ANQGSEA. CDR3 region: CSVEREFVAGAEPYNEQFF. Here the CDR3 DNA reads TGCAGCGTTGAAAGGGAGTTTGTTGCGGGGGCAGAACCCTACAATGAGCAGTTCTTC.

This sequence joins TRBV7-2 and TRBJ2-3; D is uncertain. V was trimmed by 4 bases and J by 4 bases, leaving 12 bases between them. CDR3 length equals 14 residues. Germline V gene sequence: CDR1 SGHTA, CDR2 FQGNSA. In DNA, the CDR3 is TGTGCCAGCAGCTACGGCCCGGCGGCAGATACGCAGTATTTT. Translating it yields CASSYGPAADTQYF.

This clonotype was seen a handful of times. The chain has TRBV5-1 and TRBJ2-7; 10 nucleotides line up with TRBD1. The CDR3 has 14 amino acids. Germline-derived CDR1 and CDR2 are SGHRS and YFSETQ. J was trimmed by 2 bases and V by 4 bases; bases with no gene match: 3. As DNA, the CDR3 is TGCGCCAGCAGCCCCGGGACAGGGGCCTACGAGCAGTACGTC. Translated: CASSPGTGAYEQYV.

There are many counts of this clonotype. The rearrangement joins TRBV5-1 to TRBJ2-7; TRBD1 matches 9 bases. This CDR3 has 13 amino acids. Germline CDR1 and CDR2: SGHRS and YFSETQ. Losses at the gene ends were 4 bases for V and 6 bases for J; bases not matched to a gene: 5. The CDR3 here is CASSPGQGGEQYV. The CDR3 nucleotides read TGCGCCAGCAGCCCGGGACAGGGAGGCGAGCAGTACGTC.

The chain employs TRBV12-3 or TRBV12-4 and TRBJ2-7; D tentatively reads TRBD1 or TRBD2 (5 bases each). The CDR3 extends over 15 amino acids. V lost 5 bases and J 7 bases, leaving 21 bases between the germline ends. CDR3 loop: CASSAVGPAAQEQYF. The CDR3 nucleotides are TGTGCCAGCAGTGCGGTGGGACCAGCGGCCCAGGAGCAGTACTTC.

The chain joins TRBV12-3 or TRBV12-4 to TRBJ1-2; 8 nucleotides match TRBD1. This CDR3 has 13 residues. Trimming cost V 5 bases and J 4 bases; bases outside gene matches: 3. CDR3 sequence: CASSPGTGYGYTF. For the CDR3, the DNA is TGTGCCAGCAGTCCAGGGACAGGCTATGGCTACACCTTC.

This clonotype was seen many times. This chain connects TRBV29-1 to TRBJ2-7; 7 bases are a match to TRBD2. Looked up from germline, CDR1 is SQVTM and CDR2 is ANQGSEA. The CDR3 is 13 residues long. V lost 0 bases, J lost 7 bases, and 6 bases stayed unmatched. The CDR3 loop is CSVEEWGGGEQYF. CDR3 nucleotide sequence: TGCAGCGTTGAAGAGTGGGGGGGAGGTGAGCAGTACTTC.

This clonotype was detected ten times or more. The rearrangement joins TRBV6-5 to TRBJ2-5; 7 bases map to TRBD1. The length of the CDR3 is 13 residues. V gave up 2 bases and J gave up 4 bases; unmatched junction bases: 1. CDR1 is MNHEY and CDR2 is SVGAGI in the germline V gene. The CDR3 sequence is CASSYRGRETQYF. The CDR3 DNA sequence: TGTGCCAGCAGTTACAGGGGGCGAGAGACCCAGTACTTC.

Only one count was recorded for this clonotype. The V and J genes are TRBV28 and TRBJ2-3, with TRBD2 identical over 10 bases. V lost 6 bases to trimming and J lost 4 bases; unmatched junction nucleotides: 10. CDR1 is MDHEN, CDR2 SYDVKM, per germline. The CDR3 sequence is 16 residues long. The CDR3 bases are TGTGCCAGCAGCCATAATAGCGGGGGGTACTCAGATACGCAGTATTTT. Protein sequence: CASSHNSGGYSDTQYF.

This clonotype was observed at least ten times. The chain is built from TRBV20-1 and TRBJ2-2; 8 bases fit TRBD2. CDR1 and CDR2 from the germline V gene are DFQATT and SNEGSKA (reference sequence). The V and J ends lost 4 bases and 0 bases, in that order; junction bases with no gene match: 7. This CDR3 is built from 16 residues. The CDR3 is CSAKDPGGPNTGELFF. Here the CDR3 DNA reads TGCAGTGCTAAAGACCCGGGAGGGCCGAACACCGGGGAGCTGTTTTTT.

The V gene is TRBV29-1, the J gene TRBJ2-2, with a possible D match to TRBD2 (6 bases). Looked up from germline, CDR1 is SQVTM and CDR2 is ANQGSEA. The CDR3 runs 13 residues. Trimming removed 0 bases at V and 6 bases at J, with 8 bases between. In nucleotides, the CDR3 is TGCAGCGTTGAAGATCGGAGGGCCGGGGAGCTGTTTTTT. It codes for CSVEDRRAGELFF.

In its sample, this clonotype is medium-sized. The J gene is TRBJ2-7, the V gene TRBV20-1; 10 bases are shared with TRBD2. This CDR3 spans 16 amino acids. Germline V gene sequence: CDR1 DFQATT, CDR2 SNEGSKA (reference sequence). V lost 0 bases to trimming and J lost 2 bases; unmatched junction nucleotides: 7. The CDR3 loop is CSARDLASGRAYEQYF. CDR3 nucleotide sequence: TGCAGTGCTAGAGATCTGGCTAGCGGGAGAGCCTACGAGCAGTACTTC.

A few counts support this clonotype. The CDR3 DNA reads TGCAGTCTAAAAGGACTAGCGGGAGTTGGGCAGTTCTTC. Amino acid sequence: CSLKGLAGVGQFF. The chain combines TRBV20-1 with TRBJ2-1; 13 nucleotides line up with TRBD2. The V gene's germline CDR1 is DFQATT and CDR2 SNEGSKA (reference sequence). Trimming took 8 bases from V and 12 from J; bases not matched to a gene: 10. This CDR3 is 13 amino acids long.

This clonotype was observed at least ten times. This sequence joins TRBV7-9 and TRBJ2-3, with 11 bases lining up with TRBD2. CDR3 length: 15 amino acids. Germline assignment: CDR1 SEHNR and CDR2 FQNEAQ (reference sequence). V trimming: 3 bases; J trimming: 4 bases; junction bases outside the gene matches: 3. CDR3 nucleotides: TGTGCCAGCAGCTTTAGCGGGAGGGCCGCAGATACGCAGTATTTT. It is translated as CASSFSGRAADTQYF.

This clonotype has ten or more counts. The chain uses TRBV12-3 or TRBV12-4 and TRBJ1-5, with TRBD1 as a possible D gene (5 bases). The CDR3 contains 14 residues. Trimming removed 2 bases at V and 1 base at J, with 6 bases between. The chain's CDR3 is CASSLWGSNQPQHF. Written as DNA, the CDR3 is TGTGCCAGCAGTTTATGGGGGAGCAATCAGCCCCAGCATTTT.

There are many counts of this clonotype. The V call is TRBV2, the J call TRBJ2-1; 8 bases match TRBD1. The trim removed 4 bases at V and 5 bases at J, leaving 7 bases unmatched. This CDR3 spans 15 amino acids. Germline CDR1 is SNHLY and CDR2 is FYNNEI. The CDR3 here is CASSVRGQENNEQFF. DNA of the CDR3: TGTGCCAGCAGTGTCCGGGGACAGGAAAACAATGAGCAGTTCTTC.